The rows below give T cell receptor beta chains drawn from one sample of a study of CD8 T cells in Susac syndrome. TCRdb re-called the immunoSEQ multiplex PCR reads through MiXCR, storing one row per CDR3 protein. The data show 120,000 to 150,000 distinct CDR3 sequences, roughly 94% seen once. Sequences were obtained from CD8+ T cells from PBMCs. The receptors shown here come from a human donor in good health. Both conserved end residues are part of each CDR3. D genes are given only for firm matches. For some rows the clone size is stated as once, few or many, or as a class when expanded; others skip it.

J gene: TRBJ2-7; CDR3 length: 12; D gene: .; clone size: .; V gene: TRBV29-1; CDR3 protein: CSVERAPYEQYF; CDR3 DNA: TGCAGCGTTGAGAGGGCCCCCTACGAGCAGTACTTC
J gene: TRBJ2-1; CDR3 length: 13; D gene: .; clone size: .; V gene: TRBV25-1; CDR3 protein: CASSPRRASEQFF; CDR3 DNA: TGTGCCAGCAGTCCGCGGAGAGCGAGTGAGCAGTTCTTC
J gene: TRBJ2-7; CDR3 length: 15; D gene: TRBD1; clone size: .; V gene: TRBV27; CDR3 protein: CASSLGTGLSYEQYF; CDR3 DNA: TGTGCCAGCAGTCTCGGGACAGGGTTGTCCTACGAGCAGTACTTC
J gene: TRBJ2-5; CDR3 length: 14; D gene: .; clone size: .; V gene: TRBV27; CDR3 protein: CASSFVPSQETQYF; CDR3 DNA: TGTGCCAGCAGTTTTGTGCCATCCCAAGAGACCCAGTACTTC
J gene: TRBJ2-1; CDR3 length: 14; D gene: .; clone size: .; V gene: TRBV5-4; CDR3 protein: CASASRGPMNEQFF; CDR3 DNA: TGTGCCAGCGCCTCCCGCGGGCCCATGAATGAGCAGTTCTTC
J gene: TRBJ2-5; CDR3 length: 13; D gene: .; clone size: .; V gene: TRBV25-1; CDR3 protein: CASKKGRQETQYF; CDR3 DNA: TGTGCCAGCAAAAAGGGACGGCAAGAGACCCAGTACTTC
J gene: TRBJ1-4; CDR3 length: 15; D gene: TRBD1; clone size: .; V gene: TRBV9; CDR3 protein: CASSDRNRGDEKLFF; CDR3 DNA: TGTGCCAGCAGCGATAGGAACAGGGGGGATGAAAAACTGTTTTTT
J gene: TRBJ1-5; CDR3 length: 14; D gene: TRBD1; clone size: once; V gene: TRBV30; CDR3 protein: CAWQKTGFNQPQHF; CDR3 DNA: TGTGCCTGGCAGAAGACAGGGTTTAATCAGCCCCAGCATTTT
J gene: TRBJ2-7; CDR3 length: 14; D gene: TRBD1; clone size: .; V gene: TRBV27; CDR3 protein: CASSFGTGGVEQYF; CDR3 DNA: TGTGCCAGCAGTTTCGGGACAGGGGGCGTCGAGCAGTACTTC
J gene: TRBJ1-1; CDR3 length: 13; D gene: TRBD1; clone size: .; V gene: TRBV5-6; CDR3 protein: CASSPTGVTEAFF; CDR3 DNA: TGTGCCAGCAGCCCCACAGGGGTAACTGAAGCTTTCTTT
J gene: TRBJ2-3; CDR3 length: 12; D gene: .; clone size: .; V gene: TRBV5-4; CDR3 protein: CASRGPADTQYF; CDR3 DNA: TGTGCCAGCAGGGGACCGGCAGATACGCAGTATTTT
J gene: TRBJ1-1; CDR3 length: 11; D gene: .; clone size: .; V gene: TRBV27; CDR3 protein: CASSFEGFAFF; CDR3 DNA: TGTGCCAGCAGTTTCGAAGGGTTCGCTTTCTTT
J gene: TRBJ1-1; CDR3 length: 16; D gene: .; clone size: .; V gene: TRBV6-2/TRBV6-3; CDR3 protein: CASSLRGSAGPTEAFF; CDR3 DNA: TGTGCCAGCAGCCTCAGAGGGAGCGCCGGGCCCACTGAAGCTTTCTTT
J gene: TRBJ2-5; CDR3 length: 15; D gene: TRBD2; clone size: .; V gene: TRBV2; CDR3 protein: CASNPSGGRDETQYF; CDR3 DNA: TGTGCCAGCAACCCATCCGGGGGGAGAGATGAGACCCAGTACTTC
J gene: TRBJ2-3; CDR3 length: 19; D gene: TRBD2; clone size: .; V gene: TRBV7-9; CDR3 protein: CASSPRTSGREISTDTQYF; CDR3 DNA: TGTGCCAGCAGCCCAAGGACTAGCGGGAGGGAGATTAGCACAGATACGCAGTATTTT
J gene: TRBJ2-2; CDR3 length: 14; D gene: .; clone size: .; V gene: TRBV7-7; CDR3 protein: CASRERHHTGELFF; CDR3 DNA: TGTGCCAGCAGAGAACGGCACCACACCGGGGAGCTGTTTTTT
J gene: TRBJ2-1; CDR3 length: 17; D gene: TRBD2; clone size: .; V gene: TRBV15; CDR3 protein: CATSRGAGTSGNNEQFF; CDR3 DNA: TGTGCCACCAGCAGAGGTGCCGGGACTAGCGGGAACAATGAGCAGTTCTTC
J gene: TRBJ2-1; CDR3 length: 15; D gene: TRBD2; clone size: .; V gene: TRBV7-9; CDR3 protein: CASSPGGSGIDEQFF; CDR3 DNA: TGTGCCAGCTCCCCGGGGGGTAGCGGGATAGATGAGCAGTTCTTC
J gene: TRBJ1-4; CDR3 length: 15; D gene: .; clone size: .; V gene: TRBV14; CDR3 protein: CASSQEQGTNEKLFF; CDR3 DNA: TGTGCCAGCAGCCAAGAACAGGGAACTAATGAAAAACTGTTTTTT
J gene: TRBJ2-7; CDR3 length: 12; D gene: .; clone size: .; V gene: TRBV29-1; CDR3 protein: CSVEDGRDEQYF; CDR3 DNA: TGCAGCGTTGAAGATGGTCGGGACGAGCAGTACTTC
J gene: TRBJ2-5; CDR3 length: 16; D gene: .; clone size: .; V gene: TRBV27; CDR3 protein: CASSLWGPRGGETQYF; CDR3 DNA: TGTGCCAGCAGTTTATGGGGCCCAAGAGGAGGAGAGACCCAGTACTTC
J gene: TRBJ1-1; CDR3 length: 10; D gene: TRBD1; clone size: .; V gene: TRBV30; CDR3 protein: CAFRGLEAFF; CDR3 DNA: TGTGCCTTCAGGGGGCTTGAAGCTTTCTTT
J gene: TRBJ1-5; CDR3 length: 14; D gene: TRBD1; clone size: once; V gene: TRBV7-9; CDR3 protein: CASSLDRVSQPQHF; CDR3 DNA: TGTGCCAGCAGCCTTGACAGGGTATCTCAGCCCCAGCATTTT
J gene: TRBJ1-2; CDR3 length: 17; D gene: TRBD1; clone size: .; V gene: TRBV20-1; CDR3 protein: CSARDRDRELANYGYTF; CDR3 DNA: TGCAGTGCTAGAGATCGGGACAGGGAGTTAGCTAACTATGGCTACACCTTC
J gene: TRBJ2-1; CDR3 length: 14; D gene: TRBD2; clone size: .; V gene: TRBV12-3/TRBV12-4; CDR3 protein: CASSTRPGGNEQFF; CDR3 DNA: TGTGCCAGCAGTACTCGGCCGGGGGGGAATGAGCAGTTCTTC
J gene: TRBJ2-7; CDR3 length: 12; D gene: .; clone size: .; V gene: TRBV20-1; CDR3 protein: CSATQGGYEQYF; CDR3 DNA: TGCAGTGCTACCCAAGGGGGCTACGAGCAGTACTTC
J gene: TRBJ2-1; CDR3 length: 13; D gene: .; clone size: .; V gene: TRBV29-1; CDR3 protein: CSGGENSYNEQFF; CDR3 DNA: TGCAGCGGGGGGGAGAATTCCTACAATGAGCAGTTCTTC
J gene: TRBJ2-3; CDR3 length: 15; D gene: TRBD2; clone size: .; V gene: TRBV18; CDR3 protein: CASTTGTSGTDTQYF; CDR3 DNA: TGTGCCAGCACGACCGGGACTAGCGGCACAGATACGCAGTATTTT
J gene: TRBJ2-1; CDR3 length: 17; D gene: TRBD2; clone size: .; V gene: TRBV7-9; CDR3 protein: CASSPRLAGGPWDEQFF; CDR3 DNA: TGTGCCAGCAGCCCAAGACTAGCGGGGGGACCATGGGATGAGCAGTTCTTC
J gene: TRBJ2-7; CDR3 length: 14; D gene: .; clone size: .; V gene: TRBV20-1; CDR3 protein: CSARVAEDSYEQYF; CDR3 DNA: TGCAGTGCTAGAGTAGCGGAGGACTCCTACGAGCAGTACTTC
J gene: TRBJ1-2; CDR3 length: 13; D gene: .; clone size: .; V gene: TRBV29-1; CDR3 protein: CSVGEGDIYGYTF; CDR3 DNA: TGCAGCGTTGGGGAGGGGGACATCTATGGCTACACCTTC
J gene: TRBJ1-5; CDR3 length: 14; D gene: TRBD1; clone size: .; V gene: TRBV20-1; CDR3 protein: CSARDWAGGQPQHF; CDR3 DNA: TGCAGTGCTAGAGATTGGGCAGGGGGTCAGCCCCAGCATTTT
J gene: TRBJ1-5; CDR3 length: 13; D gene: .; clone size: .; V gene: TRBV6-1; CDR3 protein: CASSERAFQPQHF; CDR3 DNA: TGTGCCAGCAGTGAAAGGGCATTTCAGCCCCAGCATTTT
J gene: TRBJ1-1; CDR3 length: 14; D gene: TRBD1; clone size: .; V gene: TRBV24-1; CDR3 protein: CATSEGQGSTEAFF; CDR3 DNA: TGTGCCACCAGTGAAGGACAGGGTAGCACTGAAGCTTTCTTT
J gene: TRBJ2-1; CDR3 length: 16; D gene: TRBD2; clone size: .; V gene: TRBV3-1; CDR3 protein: CASSHPGLAGVGEQFF; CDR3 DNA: TGTGCCAGCAGTCACCCGGGACTAGCGGGGGTAGGTGAGCAGTTCTTC
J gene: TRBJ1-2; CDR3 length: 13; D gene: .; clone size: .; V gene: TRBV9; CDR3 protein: CASSVHSSYGYTF; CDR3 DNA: TGTGCCAGCAGCGTGCACTCCTCCTATGGCTACACCTTC
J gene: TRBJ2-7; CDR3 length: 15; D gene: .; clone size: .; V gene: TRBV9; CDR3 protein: CASSPTGKGGIEQYF; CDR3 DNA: TGTGCCAGCAGCCCCACTGGGAAGGGTGGTATCGAGCAGTACTTC
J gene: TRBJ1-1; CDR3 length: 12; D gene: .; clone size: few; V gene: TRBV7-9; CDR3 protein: CASSLVNTEAFF; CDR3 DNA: TGTGCCAGCAGCTTAGTTAACACTGAAGCTTTCTTT
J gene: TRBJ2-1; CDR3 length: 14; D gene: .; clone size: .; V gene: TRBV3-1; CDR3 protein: CASSQPTNYNEQFF; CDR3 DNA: TGTGCCAGCAGCCAGCCGACAAATTACAATGAGCAGTTCTTC
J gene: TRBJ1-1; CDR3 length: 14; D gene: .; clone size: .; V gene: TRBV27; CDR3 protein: CASSLVGGNTEAFF; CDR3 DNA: TGTGCCAGCAGTTTAGTCGGCGGGAACACTGAAGCTTTCTTT
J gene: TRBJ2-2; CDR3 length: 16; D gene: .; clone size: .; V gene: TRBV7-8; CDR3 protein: CASSLYQGTNTGELFF; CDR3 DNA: TGTGCCAGCAGCTTATACCAGGGGACGAACACCGGGGAGCTGTTTTTT
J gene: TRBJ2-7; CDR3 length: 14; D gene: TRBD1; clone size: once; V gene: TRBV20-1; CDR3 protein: CSARGQGSPYEQYF; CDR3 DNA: TGCAGTGCTAGAGGACAGGGATCCCCCTACGAGCAGTACTTC
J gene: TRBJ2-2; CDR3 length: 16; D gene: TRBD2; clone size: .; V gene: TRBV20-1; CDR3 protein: CSARTTSGVNTGELFF; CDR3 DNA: TGCAGTGCTAGAACTACTAGCGGAGTGAACACCGGGGAGCTGTTTTTT
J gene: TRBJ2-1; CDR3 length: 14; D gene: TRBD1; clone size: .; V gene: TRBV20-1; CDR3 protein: CSAHPGQGTDEQFF; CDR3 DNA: TGCAGTGCTCACCCGGGACAGGGTACGGATGAGCAGTTCTTC
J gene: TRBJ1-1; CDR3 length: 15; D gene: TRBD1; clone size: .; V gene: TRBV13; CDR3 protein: CASSEEQGTNTEAFF; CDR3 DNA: TGTGCCAGCAGCGAGGAACAGGGGACGAACACTGAAGCTTTCTTT
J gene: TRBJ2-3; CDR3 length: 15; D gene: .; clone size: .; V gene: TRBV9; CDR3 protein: CASSQQTRGTDTQYF; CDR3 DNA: TGTGCCAGCAGCCAACAGACAAGGGGCACAGATACGCAGTATTTT
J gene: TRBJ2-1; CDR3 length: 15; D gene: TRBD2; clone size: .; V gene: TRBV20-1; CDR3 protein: CSAKRGLATHNEQFF; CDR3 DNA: TGCAGTGCTAAACGGGGACTAGCGACACACAATGAGCAGTTCTTC
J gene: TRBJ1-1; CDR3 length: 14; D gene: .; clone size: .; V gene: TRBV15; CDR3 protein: CATRQGKGDTEAFF; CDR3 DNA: TGTGCCACCAGACAGGGTAAGGGGGACACTGAAGCTTTCTTT
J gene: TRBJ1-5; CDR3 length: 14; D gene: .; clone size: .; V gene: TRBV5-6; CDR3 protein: CASSLRTDNQPQHF; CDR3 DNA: TGTGCCAGCAGCTTGCGAACAGACAATCAGCCCCAGCATTTT
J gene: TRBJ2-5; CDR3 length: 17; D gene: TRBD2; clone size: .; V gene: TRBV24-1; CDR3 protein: CATSDYGLAGEGETQYF; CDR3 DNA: TGTGCCACCAGTGACTACGGACTAGCGGGAGAAGGAGAGACCCAGTACTTC
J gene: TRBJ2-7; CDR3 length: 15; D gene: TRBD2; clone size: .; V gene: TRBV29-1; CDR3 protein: CSVEGLAVGSYEQYF; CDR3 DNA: TGCAGCGTTGAAGGACTAGCGGTCGGCTCCTACGAGCAGTACTTC
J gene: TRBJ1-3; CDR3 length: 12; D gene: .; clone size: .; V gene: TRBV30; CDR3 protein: CASPGDGNTIYF; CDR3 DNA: TGTGCCTCGCCGGGGGATGGAAACACCATATATTTT
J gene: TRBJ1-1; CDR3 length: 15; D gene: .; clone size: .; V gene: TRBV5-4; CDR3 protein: CASSPSRDPFTEAFF; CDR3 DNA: TGTGCCAGCAGCCCTAGCCGGGACCCTTTCACTGAAGCTTTCTTT
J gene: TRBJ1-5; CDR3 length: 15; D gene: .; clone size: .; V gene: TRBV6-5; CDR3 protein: CASSPGEGSNQPQHF; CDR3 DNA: TGTGCCAGCAGTCCTGGGGAGGGTAGCAATCAGCCCCAGCATTTT
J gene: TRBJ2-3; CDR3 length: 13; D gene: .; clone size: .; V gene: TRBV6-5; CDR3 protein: CASRRSPADTQYF; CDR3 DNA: TGTGCCAGCAGACGGAGCCCAGCAGATACGCAGTATTTT
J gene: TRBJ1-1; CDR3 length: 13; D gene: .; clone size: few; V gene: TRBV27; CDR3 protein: CASSGTVNTEAFF; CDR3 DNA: TGTGCCAGCAGTGGGACGGTGAACACTGAAGCTTTCTTT
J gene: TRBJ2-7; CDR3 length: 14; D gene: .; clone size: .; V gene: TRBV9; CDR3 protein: CASSPGYTAYEQYF; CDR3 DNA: TGTGCCAGCAGCCCTGGGTACACGGCCTACGAGCAGTACTTC
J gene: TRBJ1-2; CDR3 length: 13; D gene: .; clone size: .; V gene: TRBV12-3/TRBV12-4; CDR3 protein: CASSLSVKDGYTF; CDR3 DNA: TGTGCCAGCAGTTTATCGGTGAAGGATGGCTACACCTTC
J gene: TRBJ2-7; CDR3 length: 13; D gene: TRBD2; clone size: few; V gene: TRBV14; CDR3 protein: CASSQGTSGEQYF; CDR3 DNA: TGTGCCAGCAGCCAAGGGACTAGCGGCGAGCAGTACTTC